These T cell receptor beta chains were read from a single sample in a study of blood T cell repertoires in COVID-19. Profiling relied on immunoSEQ multiplex PCR, and the TCRdb table lists in-frame clones only, not all of them. The sample has some 150,000 clones, about 80% seen once; the top ten hold 8.8%. The sequencing input was peripheral blood. These receptor sequences come from a woman aged 80 or over in a cohort sampled during active or convalescent COVID-19. The CDR3 runs from the conserved cysteine through the conserved F or W. A D gene is named only where the DNA matches it firmly. A row's size may be missing; if present it is once, few, many or a size class.

v_gene	abundance	j_gene	d_gene	CDR3nt	CDR3aa
TRBV5-1	once	TRBJ2-2	NA	TGCGCCAGCAGGGCCGTGAACACCGGGGAGCTGTTTTTT	CASRAVNTGELFF
TRBV20-1	few	TRBJ1-2	NA	TGCAGTGCCAGGGAAAACTATGGCTACACCTTC	CSARENYGYTF
TRBV7-9	NA	TRBJ1-3	NA	TGTGCCAGCAGCTTACTGGGGGGTCCCCTCTCTGGAAACACCATATATTTT	CASSLLGGPLSGNTIYF
TRBV4-1	NA	TRBJ2-1	TRBD2	TGCGCCAGCAGCCAAGATCAAGCGGGGGTTTATGAGCAGTTCTTC	CASSQDQAGVYEQFF
TRBV5-1	NA	TRBJ2-1	NA	TGCGCCAGCGGGGGGGGCGTCGAGCAGTTCTTC	CASGGGVEQFF
TRBV28	NA	TRBJ2-5	TRBD1	TGTGCCAGCAGCCTGGGACAGGGGCGGGAAGAGACCCAGTACTTC	CASSLGQGREETQYF
TRBV28	NA	TRBJ1-5	TRBD1	TGTGCCAGCAGTTTGGTACTCGCAACAGGGGGCGCCGGTCAGCCCCAGCATTTT	CASSLVLATGGAGQPQHF
TRBV10-2	NA	TRBJ2-1	TRBD2	TGCGCCAGCAGTGTTGCCCCCCCGGGAGGCATTTTGTTCTTC	CASSVAPPGGILFF
TRBV7-3	NA	TRBJ2-1	TRBD1	TGTGCCAGCAGCGCCCATGGCGGACAGGGCGGAGGGATTGAGCAGTTCTTC	CASSAHGGQGGGIEQFF
TRBV18	NA	TRBJ2-3	NA	TGTGCCAGCTCACCTCCAGGGTACAGCACAGATACGCAGTATTTT	CASSPPGYSTDTQYF
TRBV3-1/TRBV3-2	NA	TRBJ1-2	TRBD1	TGTGCCAGCAGACGACAGGGGAACTATGGCTACACCTTC	CASRRQGNYGYTF
TRBV5-5	NA	TRBJ2-1	TRBD1	TGTGCCAGCAGCTTAACTTGGGACAGCGGTTACAATGAGCAGTTCTTC	CASSLTWDSGYNEQFF
TRBV7-9	NA	TRBJ2-2	TRBD1	TGTGCCAGCAGCCGGGACAGCCCGAACACCGGGGAGCTGTTTTTT	CASSRDSPNTGELFF
TRBV20-1	NA	TRBJ1-2	NA	TGCAGTGCCCAAAGGCCGGCCGGGTACACCTTC	CSAQRPAGYTF
TRBV6-4	NA	TRBJ1-1	TRBD1	TGTGCCAGCAGTTCGGACAGGGGGAGATTCTCAGAAGCTTTCTTT	CASSSDRGRFSEAFF
TRBV7-3	many	TRBJ1-5	TRBD1	TGTGCCAGCAGCGACCCGCCCCTCGGGACAGTTAGCAATCAGCCCCAGCATTTT	CASSDPPLGTVSNQPQHF
TRBV4-1	NA	TRBJ2-5	TRBD2	TGCGCCAGCAGCCAAGGGCGGACTAGCGGGGGACAAGAGACCCAGTACTTC	CASSQGRTSGGQETQYF
TRBV6-5	NA	TRBJ2-1	TRBD2	TGTGCCAGCAGAACCGGGACTAGCGCAGACAATGAGCAGTTCTTC	CASRTGTSADNEQFF
TRBV29-1	NA	TRBJ2-1	NA	TGCAGCGTTGAGGAGGGGGGGAGATTATTAGAGCAGTTCTTC	CSVEEGGRLLEQFF
TRBV5-1	NA	TRBJ1-2	NA	TGCGCCAGCAGCTTATCCTTCGGGGGCTACACCTTC	CASSLSFGGYTF
TRBV5-1	many	TRBJ2-1	TRBD2	TGCGCCAGCAGCCCGGGGGTAGCGGGGGCCGGGGATGAGCAGTTCTTC	CASSPGVAGAGDEQFF
TRBV6-4	NA	TRBJ2-7	TRBD2	TGTGCCAGCAGTGACGGGATGACTAGCGGGGGGTCCTACGAGCAGTACTTC	CASSDGMTSGGSYEQYF
TRBV19	NA	TRBJ1-6	NA	TGTGCCAGCGCTAGGAGCTCCTATAATTCACCCCTCCACTTT	CASARSSYNSPLHF
TRBV9	once	TRBJ2-2	TRBD1	TGTGCCAGCAGCGAGACAGGGGACGGGGAGCTGTTTTTT	CASSETGDGELFF
TRBV3-1/TRBV3-2	NA	TRBJ1-1	NA	TGTGCCAGCAGCCGAGACGGGAACACTGAAGCTTTCTTT	CASSRDGNTEAFF
TRBV30	NA	TRBJ2-5	TRBD1	TGTGCCTGGAACAGGGGGTTAGAGACCCAGTACTTC	CAWNRGLETQYF
TRBV18	NA	TRBJ1-2	NA	TGTGCCAGCTCACATACGATAGGAGTAACTAACTATGGCTACACCTTC	CASSHTIGVTNYGYTF
TRBV7-3	NA	TRBJ2-1	TRBD2	TGTGCCAGCAGCCCCTGGACTAGCGGGGGGTCTAGGAGCTCCTACAATGAGCAGTTCTTC	CASSPWTSGGSRSSYNEQFF
TRBV4-1	NA	TRBJ1-2	NA	TGCGCCAGCAGCCAAGGGCGGCTATGGTACTATGGCTACACCTTC	CASSQGRLWYYGYTF
TRBV5-4	NA	TRBJ2-1	NA	TGTGCCAGCAGCCGGCTTAATAGCATTGCGCTCAATGAGCAGTTCTTC	CASSRLNSIALNEQFF
TRBV7-3	NA	TRBJ2-2	TRBD2	TGTGCCAGCAGCTTGGGAGGGGCGAACACCGGGGAGCTGTTTTTT	CASSLGGANTGELFF
TRBV20-1	NA	TRBJ2-4	NA	TGCAGTGCTAGTGGCCTCAGGGGGGAGAACATTCAGTACTTC	CSASGLRGENIQYF
TRBV5-1	NA	TRBJ1-6	NA	TGCGCCAGCAGCCCGACATCGTTCGGACACTTCTCCTATAATTCACCCCTCCACTTT	CASSPTSFGHFSYNSPLHF
TRBV10-3	NA	TRBJ1-4	NA	TGTGCCAGCGACACAGGGACGGAGACTAATGAAAAACTGTTTTTT	CASDTGTETNEKLFF
TRBV4-1	NA	TRBJ1-1	NA	TGCGCCAGCAGCCAAGAGAGGGCTGAAGCTTTCTTT	CASSQERAEAFF
TRBV7-9	once	TRBJ1-1	NA	TGTGCCAGCAGCTCGCCACAGGGTTTAACTGAAGCTTTCTTT	CASSSPQGLTEAFF
TRBV7-9	few	TRBJ1-6	TRBD1	TGTGCCAGCAGCTCCCGGACAGGGAATTCACCCCTCCACTTT	CASSSRTGNSPLHF
TRBV6-5	NA	TRBJ1-1	TRBD1	TGTGCCAGCAGCGTGACAGGGGTGAACGCTGAAGCTTTCTTT	CASSVTGVNAEAFF
TRBV4-1	few	TRBJ1-4	NA	TGCGCCAGCAGCCAAGTGGGAGCCGTTAATGAAAAACTGTTTTTT	CASSQVGAVNEKLFF
TRBV19	NA	TRBJ1-1	TRBD1	TGTGCCAGTGCCAGACAGGGTGTAGGTGGCGGGGAGGCTTTCTTT	CASARQGVGGGEAFF
TRBV3-1/TRBV3-2	NA	TRBJ1-2	TRBD1	TGTGCCAGCAGCCAGGGGCAGGGGGTGTATGGCTACACCTTC	CASSQGQGVYGYTF
TRBV6-6	NA	TRBJ1-1	NA	TGTGCCAGCACCACAACGGAGGGGTGGTACACTGAAGCTTTCTTT	CASTTTEGWYTEAFF
TRBV4-2	NA	TRBJ2-3	TRBD2	TGTGCCAGCAGCCAAGGGTATGGCGGGGGGGCCCCAGATACGCAGTATTTT	CASSQGYGGGAPDTQYF
TRBV5-1	NA	TRBJ1-1	NA	TGCGCCAGCAGCTACGACAGGAGATTTGCTTTCTTT	CASSYDRRFAFF
TRBV21-1	NA	TRBJ1-5	NA	TGTGCCACCCCCCTGACAGATTTCAATCAGCCCCAGCATTTT	CATPLTDFNQPQHF